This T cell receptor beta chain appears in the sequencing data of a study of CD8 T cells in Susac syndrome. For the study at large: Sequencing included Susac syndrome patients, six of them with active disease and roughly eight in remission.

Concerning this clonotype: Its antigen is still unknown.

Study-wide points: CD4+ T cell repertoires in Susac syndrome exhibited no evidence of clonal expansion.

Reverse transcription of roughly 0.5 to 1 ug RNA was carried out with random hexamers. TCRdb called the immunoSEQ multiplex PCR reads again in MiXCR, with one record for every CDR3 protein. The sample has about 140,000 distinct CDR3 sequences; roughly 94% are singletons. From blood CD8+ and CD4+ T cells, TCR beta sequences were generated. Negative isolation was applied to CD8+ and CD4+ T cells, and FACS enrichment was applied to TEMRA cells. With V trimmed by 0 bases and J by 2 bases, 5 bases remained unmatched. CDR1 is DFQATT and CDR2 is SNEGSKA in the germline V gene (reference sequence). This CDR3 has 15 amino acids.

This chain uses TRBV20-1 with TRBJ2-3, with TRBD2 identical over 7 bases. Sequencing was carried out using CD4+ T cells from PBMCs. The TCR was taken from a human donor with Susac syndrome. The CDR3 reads CSARDGLAVTDTQYF. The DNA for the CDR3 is TGCAGTGCTAGAGATGGGCTAGCGGTCACAGATACGCAGTATTTT.